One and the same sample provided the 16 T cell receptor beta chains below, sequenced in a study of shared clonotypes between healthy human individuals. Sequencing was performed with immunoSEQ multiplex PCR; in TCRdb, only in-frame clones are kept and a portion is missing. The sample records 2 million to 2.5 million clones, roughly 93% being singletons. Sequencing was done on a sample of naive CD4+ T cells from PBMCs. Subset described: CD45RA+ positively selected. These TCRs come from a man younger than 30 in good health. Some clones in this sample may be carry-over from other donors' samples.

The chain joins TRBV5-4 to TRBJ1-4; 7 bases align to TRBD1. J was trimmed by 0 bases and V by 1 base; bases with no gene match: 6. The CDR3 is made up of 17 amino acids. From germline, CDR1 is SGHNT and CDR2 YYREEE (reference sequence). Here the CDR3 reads CASSLTGARATNEKLFF. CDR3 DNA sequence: TGTGCCAGCAGCTTGACAGGGGCCAGGGCAACTAATGAAAAACTGTTTTTT. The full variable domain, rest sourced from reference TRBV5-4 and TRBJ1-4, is ETGVTQSPTHLIKTRGQQVTLRCSSQSGHNTVSWYQQALGQGPQFIFQYYREEENGRGNFPPRFSGLQFPNYSSELNVNALELDDSALYLCASSLTGARATNEKLFFGSGTQLSVL.

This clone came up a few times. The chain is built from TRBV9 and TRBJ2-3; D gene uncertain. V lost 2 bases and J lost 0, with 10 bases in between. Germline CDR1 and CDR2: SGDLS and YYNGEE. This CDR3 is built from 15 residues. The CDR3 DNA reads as TGTGCCAGCAGCGTGATTCCGACGAGCACAGATACGCAGTATTTT. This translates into CASSVIPTSTDTQYF.

As DNA, the CDR3 is TGTGCCAGCAGCACCACCCCGTTGGGTCGCGAGCAGTACTTC. This gives the protein CASSTTPLGREQYF. The V gene is TRBV7-2, the J gene TRBJ2-7; D gene ambiguous. Germline values: CDR1 SGHTA, CDR2 FQGNSA. V gave up 5 bases and J gave up 6 bases, with 17 bases separating them. This CDR3 contains 14 residues.

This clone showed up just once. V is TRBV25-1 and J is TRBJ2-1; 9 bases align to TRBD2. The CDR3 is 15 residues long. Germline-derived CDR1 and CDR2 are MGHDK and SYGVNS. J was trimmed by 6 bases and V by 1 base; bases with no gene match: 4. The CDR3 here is CASSEWAGGGNEQFF. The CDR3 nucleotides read TGTGCCAGCAGTGAATGGGCGGGAGGGGGCAATGAGCAGTTCTTC.

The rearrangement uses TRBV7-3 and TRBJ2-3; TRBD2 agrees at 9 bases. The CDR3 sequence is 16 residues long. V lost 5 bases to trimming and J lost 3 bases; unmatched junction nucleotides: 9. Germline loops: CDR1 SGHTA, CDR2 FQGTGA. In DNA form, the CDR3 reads TGTGCCAGCAGCCTGTCGGGTAGCGGGAGAACAGATACGCAGTATTTT. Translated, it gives CASSLSGSGRTDTQYF.

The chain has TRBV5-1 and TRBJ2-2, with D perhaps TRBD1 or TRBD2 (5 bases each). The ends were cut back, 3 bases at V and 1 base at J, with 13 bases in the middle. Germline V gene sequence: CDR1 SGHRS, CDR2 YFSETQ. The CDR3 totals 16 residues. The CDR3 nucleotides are TGCGCCAGCAGCTCGGGACCCGCGAGGAACACCGGGGAGCTGTTTTTT. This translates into CASSSGPARNTGELFF.

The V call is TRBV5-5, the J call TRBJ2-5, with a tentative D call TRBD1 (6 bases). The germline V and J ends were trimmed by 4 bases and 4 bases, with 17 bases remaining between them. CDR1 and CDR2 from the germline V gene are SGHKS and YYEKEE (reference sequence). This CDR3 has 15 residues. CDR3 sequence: CASSGGRVSGETQYF. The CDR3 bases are TGTGCCAGCAGCGGGGGCAGGGTGTCTGGAGAGACCCAGTACTTC.

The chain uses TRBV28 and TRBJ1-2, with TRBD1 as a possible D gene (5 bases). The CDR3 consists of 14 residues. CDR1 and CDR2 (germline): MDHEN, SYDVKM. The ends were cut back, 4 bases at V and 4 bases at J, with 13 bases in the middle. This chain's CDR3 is CASSSSPTGYGYTF. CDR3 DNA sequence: TGTGCCAGCAGTTCTTCCCCTACAGGCTATGGCTACACCTTC.

The CDR3 reads CAVPRQGDRGSYTF. For the CDR3, the DNA is TGTGCCGTCCCCCGACAGGGGGATAGAGGGAGCTACACCTTC. J is TRBJ1-2 and V is TRBV6-1; 9 bases fit TRBD1. Germline CDR1 reads MNHNS; CDR2 reads SASEGT. V shed 11 bases and J 9 bases; nucleotides not matched to a gene: 16. This CDR3 spans 14 amino acids.

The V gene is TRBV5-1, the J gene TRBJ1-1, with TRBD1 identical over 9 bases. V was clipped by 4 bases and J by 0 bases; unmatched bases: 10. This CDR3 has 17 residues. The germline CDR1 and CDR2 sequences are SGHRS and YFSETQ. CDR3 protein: CASSLMPGQGMNTEAFF. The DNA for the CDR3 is TGCGCCAGCAGCCTAATGCCGGGACAGGGCATGAACACTGAAGCTTTCTTT.

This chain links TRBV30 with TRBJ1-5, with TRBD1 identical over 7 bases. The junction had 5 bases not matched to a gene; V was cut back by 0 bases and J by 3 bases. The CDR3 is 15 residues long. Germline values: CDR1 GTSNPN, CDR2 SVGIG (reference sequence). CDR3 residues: CAWSVGQVLNQPQHF. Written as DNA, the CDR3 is TGTGCCTGGAGTGTTGGACAGGTTCTCAATCAGCCCCAGCATTTT.

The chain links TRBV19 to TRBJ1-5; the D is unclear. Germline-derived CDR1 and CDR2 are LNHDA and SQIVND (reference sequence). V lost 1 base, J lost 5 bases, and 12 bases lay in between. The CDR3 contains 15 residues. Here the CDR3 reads CASSIVEGYHQPQHF. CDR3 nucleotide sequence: TGTGCCAGTAGTATAGTCGAAGGATACCATCAGCCCCAGCATTTT. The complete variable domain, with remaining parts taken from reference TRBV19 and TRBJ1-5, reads DGGITQSPKYLFRKEGQNVTLSCEQNLNHDAMYWYRQDPGQGLRLIYYSQIVNDFQKGDIAEGYSVSREKKESFPLTVTSAQKNPTAFYLCASSIVEGYHQPQHFGDGTRLSIL.

This chain's CDR3 is CASSPWTLLTEAFF. Written as DNA, the CDR3 is TGTGCCAGCAGCCCCTGGACACTCCTCACTGAAGCTTTCTTT. The chain has TRBV7-9 and TRBJ1-1; D is perhaps TRBD1 (5 bases). The germline gives CDR1 SEHNR, CDR2 FQNEAQ (reference sequence). This CDR3 has 14 amino acids. Deletions cut 5 bases from V and 4 bases from J, with 14 bases between.

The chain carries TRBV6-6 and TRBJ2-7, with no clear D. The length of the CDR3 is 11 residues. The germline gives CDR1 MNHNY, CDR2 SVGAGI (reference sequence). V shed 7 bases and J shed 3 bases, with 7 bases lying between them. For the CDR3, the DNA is TGTGCCAGCACCGCGAGCTACGAGCAGTACTTC. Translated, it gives CASTASYEQYF.

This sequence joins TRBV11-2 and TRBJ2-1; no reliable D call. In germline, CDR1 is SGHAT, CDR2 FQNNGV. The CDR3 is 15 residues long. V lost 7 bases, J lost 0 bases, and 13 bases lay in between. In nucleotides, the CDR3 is TGTGCCAGCACTCCCCTTGATTCCTCCTACAATGAGCAGTTCTTC. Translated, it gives CASTPLDSSYNEQFF.

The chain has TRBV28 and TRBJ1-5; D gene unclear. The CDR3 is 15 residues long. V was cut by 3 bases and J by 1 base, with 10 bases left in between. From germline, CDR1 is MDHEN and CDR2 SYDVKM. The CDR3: CASSFHEGSNQPQHF. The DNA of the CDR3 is TGTGCCAGCAGTTTCCACGAAGGCAGCAATCAGCCCCAGCATTTT.